The 30 T cell receptor beta chains below come from one sample, sequenced in a study of cytomegalovirus exposure and HLA in healthy donors. TCRdb's table, derived via immunoSEQ multiplex PCR, lists solely in-frame clones and lacks some. The profile covers more than 95,000 clones, with more than 70% appearing a single time and about 1.8% taken by the ten largest. Sequencing was performed on PBMCs. These receptors all come from a man younger than 35 in good health and CMV-seronegative.

The V gene is TRBV14, the J gene TRBJ1-1; 7 bases align to TRBD1. The CDR3 is made up of 15 amino acids. CDR1 SGHDN and CDR2 FVKESK come from the germline V gene. J gave up 7 bases and V 4 bases, and 12 bases lay outside the gene matches. The CDR3: CASSPRGSRDSEAFF. The CDR3 DNA reads TGTGCCAGCAGCCCAAGGGGGTCGCGGGACAGTGAAGCTTTCTTT.

This clone was counted between two and nine times. The genes are TRBV28 and TRBJ2-3, with TRBD1 matching 7 bases. The germline V gene encodes CDR1 MDHEN and CDR2 SYDVKM. Trimming removed 5 bases from V and 0 bases from J; junction bases left unmatched: 5. This CDR3 has 15 residues. CDR3 residues: CASSNDRDSTDTQYF. The CDR3 DNA is TGTGCCAGCAGTAATGACAGGGATAGCACAGATACGCAGTATTTT.

This clone was counted only a few times. V and J are TRBV7-2 and TRBJ1-2; 7 bases fit TRBD1. The ends lost 7 bases at V and 2 bases at J; junction bases unmatched: 7. Germline V gene data show CDR1 as SGHTA and CDR2 as FQGNSA. CDR3 length equals 14 residues. The CDR3 reads CASTPPTGNYGYTF. Here the CDR3 DNA reads TGTGCCAGCACCCCCCCGACAGGGAACTATGGCTACACCTTC. Supplemented by reference TRBV7-2 and TRBJ1-2, the full variable domain reads GAGVSQSPSNKVTEKGKDVELRCDPISGHTALYWYRQSLGQGLEFLIYFQGNSAPDKSGLPSDRFSAERTGGSVSTLTIQRTQQEDSAVYLCASTPPTGNYGYTFGSGTRLTVV.

This clone is labeled medium-sized. The V gene is TRBV9, the J gene TRBJ2-7; 14 bases match TRBD2. CDR1 is SGDLS and CDR2 is YYNGEE in the germline V gene. This CDR3 has 16 residues. V was clipped by 3 bases and J by 1 base; unmatched bases: 3. The DNA for the CDR3 is TGTGCCAGCAGCGGACTAGCGGGAGGGCCGTCCTACGAGCAGTACTTC. Encoded protein: CASSGLAGGPSYEQYF.

The chain couples TRBV6-5 to TRBJ2-1; 11 bases fit TRBD2. J was trimmed by 4 bases and V by 5 bases; bases with no gene match: 4. The CDR3 extends over 15 amino acids. The germline V gene has CDR1 MNHEY and CDR2 SVGAGI. The CDR3 bases are TGTGCCAGCAGTCAACTAGCGGGAGCTTACAATGAGCAGTTCTTC. Its protein is CASSQLAGAYNEQFF.

The chain joins TRBV5-6 to TRBJ2-1; 9 bases match TRBD1. The CDR3 totals 16 residues. Germline V gene sequence: CDR1 SGHDT, CDR2 YYEEEE. V trimming: 2 bases; J trimming: 1 base; junction bases outside the gene matches: 4. The CDR3 here is CASSFKGTGSYNEQFF. CDR3 coding DNA: TGTGCCAGCAGCTTCAAGGGGACAGGGTCCTACAATGAGCAGTTCTTC. The variable domain in full, with the rest retrieved from reference TRBV5-6 and TRBJ2-1, is DAGVTQSPTHLIKTRGQQVTLRCSPKSGHDTVSWYQQALGQGPQFIFQYYEEEERQRGNFPDRFSGHQFPNYSSELNVNALLLGDSALYLCASSFKGTGSYNEQFFGPGTRLTVL.

V usage is TRBV6-6 and J usage is TRBJ1-4; 10 bases match TRBD1. J was trimmed by 8 bases and V by 2 bases; bases with no gene match: 2. Per germline, CDR1 MNHNY and CDR2 SVGAGI (reference sequence). CDR3 length equals 14 residues. The DNA of the CDR3 is TGTGCCAGCAGTTACCGGGACAGGGGAGAAAAACTGTTTTTT. Translated, it gives CASSYRDRGEKLFF.

The chain uses TRBV6-6 and TRBJ1-2; D gene unclear. The germline gives CDR1 MNHNY, CDR2 SVGAGI (reference sequence). The CDR3 has 12 residues. The ends were cut back, 8 bases at V and 7 bases at J, with 14 bases in the middle. The CDR3 region is CASDSARGGYTF. The CDR3 DNA sequence: TGTGCCAGCGATAGTGCCAGAGGTGGCTACACCTTC.

CDR3 residues: CASSRGQQHYGYTF. CDR3 bases: TGTGCCAGCAGTAGGGGACAGCAACACTATGGCTACACCTTC. V and J are TRBV2 and TRBJ1-2, with 7 bases fitting TRBD1. Trimming cost V 5 bases and J 3 bases; bases outside gene matches: 6. This CDR3 region has 14 residues. Germline-derived CDR1 and CDR2 are SNHLY and FYNNEI.

V and J are TRBV5-1 and TRBJ1-3; D is possibly TRBD1 (5 bases). The CDR3 loop spans 15 amino acids. Germline CDR1 SGHRS, CDR2 YFSETQ. V lost 4 bases and J 2 bases, leaving 13 bases between the germline ends. The CDR3 here is CASSPGGIAGNTIYF. For the CDR3, the DNA is TGCGCCAGCAGCCCGGGGGGGATTGCTGGAAACACCATATATTTT.

The chain couples TRBV6-5 to TRBJ1-5; D may be TRBD1 (5 bases). Germline V gene sequence: CDR1 MNHEY, CDR2 SVGAGI. Trimming shortened V by 6 bases and J by 6 bases, and 12 bases separated the two germline ends. The CDR3 totals 13 residues. The CDR3 is CASSSGYGQPQHF. The CDR3 region has the DNA TGTGCCAGCAGCTCAGGGTACGGTCAGCCCCAGCATTTT.

This clone was counted a few times. The chain recombines TRBV28 with TRBJ1-6; a weak D match, TRBD1 (5 bases). The CDR3 has 15 residues. CDR1 and CDR2 (germline): MDHEN, SYDVKM. The V end was cut by 4 bases, the J end by 5 bases, with 12 bases between. CDR3 in DNA: TGTGCCAGCAGTTCCGGTGAAGGGGATAATTCACCCCTCCACTTT. Translation: CASSSGEGDNSPLHF.

J is TRBJ1-4 and V is TRBV2; the match to TRBD1 covers 9 bases. Germline V gene lookup returns CDR1 SNHLY and CDR2 FYNNEI. V gave up 1 base and J gave up 7 bases; unmatched junction bases: 4. This CDR3 spans 15 amino acids. The CDR3 reads CASSEGGTGSEKLFF. CDR3 bases: TGTGCCAGCAGTGAAGGCGGGACAGGGTCTGAAAAACTGTTTTTT.

The V and J genes are TRBV28 and TRBJ2-1, with a weak D call TRBD1 (6 bases). The V end lost 6 bases, the J end lost 1 base, and 7 bases lay between the germline ends. The CDR3 has 13 amino acids. Germline values: CDR1 MDHEN, CDR2 SYDVKM. The chain's CDR3 is CASSTGSYNEQFF. The CDR3 coding sequence is TGTGCCAGCAGCACAGGGTCCTACAATGAGCAGTTCTTC.

The chain carries TRBV9 and TRBJ2-3; D gene ambiguous. Germline-derived CDR1 and CDR2 are SGDLS and YYNGEE. The V end lost 3 bases, the J end lost 3 bases, and 11 bases lay between the germline ends. The CDR3 has 14 amino acids. The CDR3 region has the DNA TGTGCCAGCAGCGGCACACAAATTACAGATACGCAGTATTTT. Translating it yields CASSGTQITDTQYF.

The chain is built from TRBV4-3 and TRBJ1-2; D is uncertain. The CDR3 loop spans 16 amino acids. V lost 0 bases and J 4 bases, leaving 15 bases between the germline ends. Per the germline V gene, CDR1 is LGHNA and CDR2 is YSLEER. The CDR3 loop is CASSQDSVSSAYGYTF. In nucleotides, the CDR3 is TGCGCCAGCAGCCAAGATTCAGTAAGCAGCGCCTATGGCTACACCTTC.

The V and J genes are TRBV6-5 and TRBJ2-7, with 9 positions matching TRBD1. The trim removed 5 bases at V and 5 bases at J, leaving 10 bases unmatched. The CDR3 is 15 residues long. Germline CDR1 MNHEY, CDR2 SVGAGI. The CDR3 bases are TGTGCCAGCAGTGCTACAGGGGGCGCTGCCCACGAGCAGTACTTC. Amino acids: CASSATGGAAHEQYF.

The CDR3 protein is CAWTILLGQPQYF. Here the CDR3 DNA reads TGTGCCTGGACTATACTATTGGGACAGCCCCAGTACTTC. The chain is built from TRBV30 and TRBJ2-7, with 7 bases that match TRBD1. The CDR3 totals 13 residues. Trimming at V came to 4 bases and at J to 10 bases, leaving 13 bases not matched to a gene. Germline loops: CDR1 GTSNPN, CDR2 SVGIG (reference sequence).

V usage is TRBV28 and J usage is TRBJ1-2, with 8 bases matching TRBD1. J was trimmed by 7 bases and V by 9 bases; bases with no gene match: 7. CDR1 MDHEN and CDR2 SYDVKM come from the germline V gene. The CDR3 runs 12 residues. CDR3 amino acids: CASYRGAGGYTF. The CDR3 DNA is TGTGCCAGTTACAGGGGGGCAGGTGGCTACACCTTC.

The chain employs TRBV7-6 and TRBJ1-5; D unclear. Germline V gene data show CDR1 as SGHVS and CDR2 as FNYEAQ. The V end lost 0 bases, the J end lost 3 bases, and 6 bases lay between the germline ends. CDR3 length: 14 residues. The CDR3 DNA reads as TGTGCCAGCAGCTTAGCGGGCTACAATCAGCCCCAGCATTTT. Translation: CASSLAGYNQPQHF.

This chain connects TRBV4-1 to TRBJ2-2; 7 bases agree with TRBD1. Trimming removed 4 bases from V and 4 bases from J; junction bases left unmatched: 6. The V gene's germline CDR1 is MGHRA and CDR2 YSYEKL. The CDR3 runs to 15 residues. CDR3 coding DNA: TGCGCCAGCAGCCCCGGACAGGTTTCCACCGGGGAGCTGTTTTTT. Encoded protein: CASSPGQVSTGELFF.

In its sample, this clone was seen a few times. J is TRBJ1-1 and V is TRBV6-5; 7 positions match TRBD1. Trimming took 4 bases from V and 7 from J; bases not matched to a gene: 9. Germline V gene lookup returns CDR1 MNHEY and CDR2 SVGAGI. The CDR3 is made up of 14 amino acids. CDR3 nucleotide sequence: TGTGCCAGCAGTTCCCTCAGGGACAGCAGTGAAGCTTTCTTT. Translated: CASSSLRDSSEAFF.

The genes are TRBV5-4 and TRBJ2-1, with 9 nucleotides matching TRBD2. Germline CDR1 SGHNT, CDR2 YYREEE (reference sequence). The J segment lost 5 bases and the V segment lost 0 bases, leaving 0 bases of the junction unmatched. There are 14 residues in the CDR3. The chain's CDR3 is CASSLASGNNEQFF. As DNA, the CDR3 is TGTGCCAGCAGCTTGGCTAGCGGGAACAATGAGCAGTTCTTC. Full variable domain (missing parts from reference TRBV5-4 and TRBJ2-1): ETGVTQSPTHLIKTRGQQVTLRCSSQSGHNTVSWYQQALGQGPQFIFQYYREEENGRGNFPPRFSGLQFPNYSSELNVNALELDDSALYLCASSLASGNNEQFFGPGTRLTVL.

The rearrangement uses TRBV2 and TRBJ1-2; D is unresolved. The CDR3 runs to 11 residues. V was shortened by 7 bases and J by 2 bases, with 5 bases between the two germline ends. Germline CDR1 is SNHLY and CDR2 is FYNNEI. This CDR3 is CASTGNYGYTF. As DNA, the CDR3 is TGTGCCAGCACGGGGAACTATGGCTACACCTTC.

The rearrangement links TRBV28 to TRBJ1-3; 9 bases agree with TRBD1. With 4 bases clipped from V and 3 bases from J, the junction kept 4 bases outside the gene matches. The CDR3 contains 15 residues. Per germline, CDR1 MDHEN and CDR2 SYDVKM. CDR3 loop: CASSWDRAGGNTIYF. The DNA for the CDR3 is TGTGCCAGCAGTTGGGACAGGGCTGGTGGAAACACCATATATTTT.

This chain connects TRBV28 to TRBJ1-5; the D is unclear. The CDR3 runs 12 residues. V lost 4 bases and J lost 6, with 7 bases in between. In germline, CDR1 is MDHEN, CDR2 SYDVKM. CDR3 sequence: CASSSDIQPQHF. The CDR3 region has the DNA TGTGCCAGCAGTTCAGACATTCAGCCCCAGCATTTT.

J is TRBJ2-2 and V is TRBV28, with a possible D match to TRBD1 (5 bases). The CDR3 totals 14 residues. Germline CDR1 and CDR2: MDHEN and SYDVKM. V lost 11 bases, J lost 2 bases, and 15 bases lay in between. In nucleotides, the CDR3 is TGTGCCTCACGCCGGCAGGGTAACACCGGGGAGCTGTTTTTT. This gives the protein CASRRQGNTGELFF.

The chain is built from TRBV2 and TRBJ1-5; D is uncertain. Germline V lookup: CDR1 SNHLY, CDR2 FYNNEI. V lost 4 bases, J lost 0 bases, and 10 bases lay in between. The CDR3 covers 15 residues. CDR3 in amino acids: CASSGNLHSNQPQHF. The CDR3 nucleotides read TGTGCCAGCAGTGGAAACTTGCATAGCAATCAGCCCCAGCATTTT.

The chain combines TRBV6-5 with TRBJ1-5; possible D gene TRBD1, 6 bases. The CDR3 runs to 16 residues. CDR1 and CDR2 from the germline V gene are MNHEY and SVGAGI. V lost 4 bases and J lost 4, with 17 bases in between. The CDR3 is CASSSSTGHINQPQHF. In DNA, the CDR3 is TGTGCCAGCAGTTCCTCGACGGGACACATTAATCAGCCCCAGCATTTT.

The gene calls are TRBV2 and TRBJ1-2; tentative D call: TRBD1 (5 bases). Germline CDR1 and CDR2: SNHLY and FYNNEI. This CDR3 contains 13 residues. The V end lost 6 bases, the J end lost 0 bases, and 8 bases lay between the germline ends. Here the CDR3 DNA reads TGTGCCAGCAGGACAGAAACTAACTATGGCTACACCTTC. The encoded protein is CASRTETNYGYTF. Combining the CDR3 with reference TRBV2 and TRBJ1-2 gives the whole variable domain EPEVTQTPSHQVTQMGQEVILRCVPISNHLYFYWYRQILGQKVEFLVSFYNNEISEKSEIFDDQFSVERPDGSNFTLKIRSTKLEDSAMYFCASRTETNYGYTFGSGTRLTVV.